Listed below are T cell receptor beta chains from one sample, sequenced in a study of blood T cells in healthy people across ages. TCRdb reprocessed the 5' RACE reads via MiXCR and lists one record per CDR3 protein. This repertoire shows 600,000 or so distinct CDR3 sequences, roughly 30% found once; its top ten account for 15% to 17%. The specimen was blood. These receptors were obtained from a woman of 80 years or more in good health. The CDR3 runs from the conserved cysteine through the conserved F or W. The order of the fields is V gene, J gene, D gene, clone size, CDR3 DNA, CDR3 protein. The D gene is left open where the match is weak. The listing skips clone size in some rows; elsewhere it reads once, few, many or a size class.

v_gene: TRBV18
j_gene: TRBJ2-1
d_gene: .
abundance: .
CDR3nt: TGTGCCAGCTCCCGGGCGGCCGAGGACAATGAGCAGTTCTTC
CDR3aa: CASSRAAEDNEQFF

v_gene: TRBV20-1
j_gene: TRBJ2-7
d_gene: .
abundance: many
CDR3nt: TGCAGTGCTAGAGATGTTGGAGGGGACTCCTACGAGCAGTACTTC
CDR3aa: CSARDVGGDSYEQYF

v_gene: TRBV12-3/TRBV12-4
j_gene: TRBJ1-2
d_gene: .
abundance: many
CDR3nt: TGTGCCAGCAGTTTAGTCGAGGGAAGCGGCTACACCTTC
CDR3aa: CASSLVEGSGYTF

v_gene: TRBV5-1
j_gene: TRBJ1-2
d_gene: .
abundance: many
CDR3nt: TGCGCCAGCAGCTCGGTCGGGGAGAGTTATGGCTACACCTTC
CDR3aa: CASSSVGESYGYTF

v_gene: TRBV4-1
j_gene: TRBJ2-1
d_gene: TRBD2
abundance: many
CDR3nt: TGCGCCAGCAGTCCCGGGACTAGCTACAATGAGCAGTTCTTC
CDR3aa: CASSPGTSYNEQFF

v_gene: TRBV5-1
j_gene: TRBJ2-3
d_gene: TRBD1
abundance: many
CDR3nt: TGCGCCAGCAGCCCGAGCCTGGACAGGGGCACAGATACGCAGTATTTT
CDR3aa: CASSPSLDRGTDTQYF

v_gene: TRBV7-3
j_gene: TRBJ1-1
d_gene: .
abundance: many
CDR3nt: TGTGCCAGCAGCTTATCAGCGAGGACTGAAGCTTTCTTT
CDR3aa: CASSLSARTEAFF

v_gene: TRBV28
j_gene: TRBJ1-2
d_gene: TRBD1
abundance: many
CDR3nt: TGTGCCGGCCTCGGGACAGCCTATGGCTACACCTTC
CDR3aa: CAGLGTAYGYTF

v_gene: TRBV30
j_gene: TRBJ1-2
d_gene: .
abundance: few
CDR3nt: TGTGCCTGGAGTGCCCGGACAGAGCGAGGCTACACCTTC
CDR3aa: CAWSARTERGYTF

v_gene: TRBV29-1
j_gene: TRBJ2-1
d_gene: .
abundance: .
CDR3nt: TGCAGCGTTGGACAGAGCAAAGCGCAGTTCTTC
CDR3aa: CSVGQSKAQFF

v_gene: TRBV20-1
j_gene: TRBJ1-4
d_gene: TRBD1
abundance: .
CDR3nt: TGCAGTGGGAAACAGGGGACGCTTGAAAAACGGTTTTTT
CDR3aa: CSGKQGTLEKRFF

v_gene: TRBV11-2
j_gene: TRBJ2-1
d_gene: TRBD2
abundance: many
CDR3nt: TGTGCCAGCAGCCCGACATCTAGCGGGAGATACAATGAGCAGTTCTTC
CDR3aa: CASSPTSSGRYNEQFF

v_gene: TRBV20-1
j_gene: TRBJ2-3
d_gene: .
abundance: few
CDR3nt: TGCAGTGCCGGGGGTAGCACAGATACGCAGTATTTT
CDR3aa: CSAGGSTDTQYF

v_gene: TRBV5-6
j_gene: TRBJ1-1
d_gene: TRBD1
abundance: few
CDR3nt: TGTGCCAGCAGCTTGGGGGACAGCTTTGAAGCTTTCTTT
CDR3aa: CASSLGDSFEAFF

v_gene: TRBV20-1
j_gene: TRBJ2-1
d_gene: TRBD1
abundance: .
CDR3nt: TGCAGTGCCAGACCAGGACAGGGGGCCTACAATGAGCAGTTCTTC
CDR3aa: CSARPGQGAYNEQFF

v_gene: TRBV27
j_gene: TRBJ2-3
d_gene: TRBD1
abundance: .
CDR3nt: TGTGCCAGCAGTGCCGGACAGGGACAATACACAGATACGCAGTATTTT
CDR3aa: CASSAGQGQYTDTQYF

v_gene: TRBV5-1
j_gene: TRBJ1-5
d_gene: TRBD1
abundance: many
CDR3nt: TGCGCCAGCAGCTTGGGTGACAGGGATGGCAATCAGCCCCAGCATTTT
CDR3aa: CASSLGDRDGNQPQHF

v_gene: TRBV7-9
j_gene: TRBJ2-2
d_gene: .
abundance: .
CDR3nt: TGTGCCAGCAGCTTAACGCGGACCCCGAAAACCGGGGAGCTGTTTTTT
CDR3aa: CASSLTRTPKTGELFF

v_gene: TRBV6-2/TRBV6-3
j_gene: TRBJ2-1
d_gene: TRBD2
abundance: many
CDR3nt: TGTGCCAGCAGTCTACTAGCGGGGGTGGGTAATGAGCAGTTCTTC
CDR3aa: CASSLLAGVGNEQFF

v_gene: TRBV7-2
j_gene: TRBJ2-1
d_gene: TRBD1
abundance: .
CDR3nt: TGTGCCAGCAGCTCCTCTATTCCGGGGACAGGAGGGGGTGAGCAGTTCTTC
CDR3aa: CASSSSIPGTGGGEQFF

v_gene: TRBV5-1
j_gene: TRBJ2-2
d_gene: .
abundance: many
CDR3nt: TGCGCCAGCAGCTTATGGGGGGCCGGGGAGCTGTTTTTT
CDR3aa: CASSLWGAGELFF